This TCR beta chain was captured by sequencing in a study of a mutant IDH1 vaccine in newly diagnosed glioma. Background on the study: Earlier therapy was either radiotherapy, temozolomide, or both, and most got both.

The CDR3 contains 15 residues. The V and J ends lost 4 bases and 7 bases, in that order; junction bases with no gene match: 9. The germline V gene has CDR1 SGHTA and CDR2 FQGNSA. This clone was counted a few times. What it binds is not known. Profiling relied on immunoSEQ multiplex PCR, and the TCRdb table lists in-frame clones only, not all of them. The profile shows tens of thousands of clones, 60% to 85% of them singletons. Time point noted: week 35, safety follow-up. Doses of 300 ug of mutant IDH1 20-mer peptide were given with topical imiquimod. Sequenced here: PBMCs, sampled from a glioma patient whose treatment included an IDH1 peptide vaccine. The source is a middle-aged man with glioma. This chain links TRBV7-2 with TRBJ2-1; 8 positions match TRBD2. The CDR3 region has the DNA TGTGCCAGCAGCTCCCCTTCGGGAGGGATGAATGAGCAGTTCTTC. Its protein product is CASSSPSGGMNEQFF.